This T cell receptor beta chain was identified in a study of blood T cells in healthy people across ages. Whole-study findings and limits: More naive CD4+ cells and higher diversity were found in long-lived than in aged donors. The lack of PBMC sorting stopped any conclusive naive versus antigen-experienced comparison.

Using a J-beta primer mix together with a sample-barcoded 5' primer, a second PCR was run for roughly 7 to 11 cycles. No fewer than 3 million CDR3-containing paired-end reads came from each sample. TCRdb reprocessed the 5' RACE reads via MiXCR and lists one record per CDR3 protein. Of 550,000 to 800,000 distinct CDR3 sequences detected, around 20% appear once; the ten largest clones hold under 4%. The V end lost 5 bases, the J end lost 7 bases, and 12 bases lay between the germline ends. The CDR3 loop spans 14 amino acids. Every sample had a minimum of 6 million PBMCs isolated. The sample holds many counts of this clonotype. Its antigen is as yet unknown.

This receptor was obtained from a man between 65 and 85 years old in good health. Sequencing was done on a sample of blood. The chain carries TRBV12-3 or TRBV12-4 and TRBJ1-6; no firm D call. The CDR3 loop is CASSAVGKNSPLHF. CDR3 nucleotides: TGTGCCAGCAGTGCCGTGGGTAAAAATTCACCCCTCCACTTT.